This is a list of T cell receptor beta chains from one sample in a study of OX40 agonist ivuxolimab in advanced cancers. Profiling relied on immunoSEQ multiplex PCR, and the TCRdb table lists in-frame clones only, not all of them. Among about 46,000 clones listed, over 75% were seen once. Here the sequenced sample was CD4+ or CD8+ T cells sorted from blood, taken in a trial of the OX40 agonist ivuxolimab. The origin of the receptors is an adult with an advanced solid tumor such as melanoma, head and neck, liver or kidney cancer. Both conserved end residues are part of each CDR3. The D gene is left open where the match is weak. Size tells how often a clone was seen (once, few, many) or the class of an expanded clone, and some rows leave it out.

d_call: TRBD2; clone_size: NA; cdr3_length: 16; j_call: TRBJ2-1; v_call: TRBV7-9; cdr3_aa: CASSSHTSGSVEEQFF; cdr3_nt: TGTGCCAGCAGCTCCCATACTAGCGGGAGTGTAGAAGAGCAGTTCTTC
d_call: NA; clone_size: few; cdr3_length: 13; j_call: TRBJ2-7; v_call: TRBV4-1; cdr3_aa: CASSQTDSYEQYF; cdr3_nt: TGCGCCAGCAGCCAAACGGACTCCTACGAGCAGTACTTC
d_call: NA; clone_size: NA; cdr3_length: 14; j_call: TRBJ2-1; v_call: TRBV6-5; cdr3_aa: CASSLKREGGEQFF; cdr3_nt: TGTGCCAGCAGTCTAAAGCGGGAAGGGGGTGAGCAGTTCTTC
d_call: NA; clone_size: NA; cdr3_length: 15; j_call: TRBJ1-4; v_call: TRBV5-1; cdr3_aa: CASSLGGQANEKLFF; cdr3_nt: TGCGCCAGCAGCTTGGGTGGGCAGGCTAATGAAAAACTGTTTTTT
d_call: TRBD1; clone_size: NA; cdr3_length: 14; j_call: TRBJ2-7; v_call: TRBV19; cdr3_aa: CASSMRDRAHEQYF; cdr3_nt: TGTGCCAGTAGTATGCGGGACAGGGCCCACGAGCAGTACTTC
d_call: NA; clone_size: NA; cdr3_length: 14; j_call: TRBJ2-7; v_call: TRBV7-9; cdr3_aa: CASSIPGPTYEQYF; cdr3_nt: TGTGCCAGCAGCATACCGGGGCCCACCTACGAGCAGTACTTC
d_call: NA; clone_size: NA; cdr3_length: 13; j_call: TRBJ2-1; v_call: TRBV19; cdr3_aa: CASSIVTNNEQFF; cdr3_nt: TGTGCCAGTAGTATTGTGACTAACAATGAGCAGTTCTTC
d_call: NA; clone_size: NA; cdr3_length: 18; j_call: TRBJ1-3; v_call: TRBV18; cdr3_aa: CASSPSGVRGLGGNTIYF; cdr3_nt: TGTGCCAGCTCACCTTCCGGTGTCCGAGGTTTAGGTGGAAACACCATATATTTT
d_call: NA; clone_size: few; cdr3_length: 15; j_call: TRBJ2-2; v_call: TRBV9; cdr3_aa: CARGPGTANTGELFF; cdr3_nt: TGTGCCAGGGGGCCCGGGACGGCGAACACCGGGGAGCTGTTTTTT
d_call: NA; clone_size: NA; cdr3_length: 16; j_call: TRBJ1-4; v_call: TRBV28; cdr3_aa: CASSSPIFGGNEKLFF; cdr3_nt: TGTGCCAGCAGTTCCCCCATCTTCGGGGGTAATGAAAAACTGTTTTTT
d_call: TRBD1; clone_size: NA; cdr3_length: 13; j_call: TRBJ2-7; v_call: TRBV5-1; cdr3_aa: CASSLGQIYEQYF; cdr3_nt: TGCGCCAGCAGCCTGGGACAGATCTACGAGCAGTACTTC
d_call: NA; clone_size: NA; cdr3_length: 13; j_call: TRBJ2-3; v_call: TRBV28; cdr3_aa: CASSLAGSDTQYF; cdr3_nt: TGTGCCAGCAGTTTAGCGGGTTCAGATACGCAGTATTTT
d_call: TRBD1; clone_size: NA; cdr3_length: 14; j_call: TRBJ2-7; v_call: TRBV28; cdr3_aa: CASSPRQGPNEQYF; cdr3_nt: TGTGCCAGCAGTCCTAGACAGGGTCCTAACGAGCAGTACTTC
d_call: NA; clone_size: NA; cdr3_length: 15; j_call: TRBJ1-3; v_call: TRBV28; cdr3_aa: CASRDDSYSGNTIYF; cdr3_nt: TGTGCCAGCAGGGACGATTCCTACTCTGGAAACACCATATATTTT
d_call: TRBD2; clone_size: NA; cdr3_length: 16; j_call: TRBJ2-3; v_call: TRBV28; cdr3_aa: CASSLLGSGGRDTQYF; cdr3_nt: TGTGCCAGCAGTTTATTAGGTAGCGGGGGCCGGGATACGCAGTATTTT
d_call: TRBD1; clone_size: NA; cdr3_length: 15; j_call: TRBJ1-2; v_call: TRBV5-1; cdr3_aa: CASSFGGGAGYGYTF; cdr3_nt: TGCGCCAGCAGCTTTGGAGGGGGCGCGGGCTATGGCTACACCTTC
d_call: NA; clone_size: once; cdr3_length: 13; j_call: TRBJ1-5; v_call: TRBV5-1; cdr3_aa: CASSLGMGQPQHF; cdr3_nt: TGCGCCAGCAGCTTGGGTATGGGGCAGCCCCAGCATTTT
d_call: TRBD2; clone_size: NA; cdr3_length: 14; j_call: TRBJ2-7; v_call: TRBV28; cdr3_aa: CASSTSGGLYEQYF; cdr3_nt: TGTGCCAGCAGTACATCGGGGGGTCTGTACGAGCAGTACTTC
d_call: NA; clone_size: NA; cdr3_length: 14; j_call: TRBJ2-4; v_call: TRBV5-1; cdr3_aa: CASSSPELGDIQYF; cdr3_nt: TGCGCCAGCAGCTCACCAGAGCTTGGGGACATTCAGTACTTC
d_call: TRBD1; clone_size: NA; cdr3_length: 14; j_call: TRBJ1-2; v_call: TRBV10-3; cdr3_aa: CAISVQGADYGYTF; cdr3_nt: TGTGCCATCAGTGTGCAGGGGGCGGACTATGGCTACACCTTC
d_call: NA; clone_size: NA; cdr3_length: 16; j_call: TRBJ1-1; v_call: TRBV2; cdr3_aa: CASSEAPYSMNTEAFF; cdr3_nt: TGTGCCAGCAGTGAAGCGCCGTACAGCATGAACACTGAAGCTTTCTTT
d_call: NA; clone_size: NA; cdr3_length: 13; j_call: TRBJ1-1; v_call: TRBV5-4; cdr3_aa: CASSLGRNTEAFF; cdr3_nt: TGTGCCAGCAGCTTGGGGAGGAACACTGAAGCTTTCTTT
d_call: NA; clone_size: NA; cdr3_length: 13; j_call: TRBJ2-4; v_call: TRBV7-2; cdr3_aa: CASSVRGGDIQYF; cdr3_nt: TGTGCCAGCAGCGTCAGGGGGGGGGACATTCAGTACTTC
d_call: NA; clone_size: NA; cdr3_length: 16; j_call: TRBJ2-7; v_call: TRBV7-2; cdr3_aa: CASSLEWQLPTYEQYF; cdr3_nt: TGTGCCAGCAGCTTAGAATGGCAGCTCCCTACCTACGAGCAGTACTTC
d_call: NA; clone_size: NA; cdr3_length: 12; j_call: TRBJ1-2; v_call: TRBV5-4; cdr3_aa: CASSFGNYGYTF; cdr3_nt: TGTGCCAGCAGCTTTGGTAACTATGGCTACACCTTC
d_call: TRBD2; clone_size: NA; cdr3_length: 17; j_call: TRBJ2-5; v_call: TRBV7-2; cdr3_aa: CASSLAGLAGFQETQYF; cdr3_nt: TGTGCCAGCAGCTTAGCGGGACTAGCGGGGTTCCAAGAGACCCAGTACTTC
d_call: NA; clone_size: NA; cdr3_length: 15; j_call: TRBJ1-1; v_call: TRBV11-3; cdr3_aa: CASSLDFGGNTEAFF; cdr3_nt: TGTGCCAGCAGCTTAGATTTTGGGGGAAACACTGAAGCTTTCTTT
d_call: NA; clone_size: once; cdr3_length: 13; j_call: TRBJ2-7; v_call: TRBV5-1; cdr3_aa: CASSLWERYEQYF; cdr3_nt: TGCGCCAGCAGCTTGTGGGAGAGGTACGAGCAGTACTTC
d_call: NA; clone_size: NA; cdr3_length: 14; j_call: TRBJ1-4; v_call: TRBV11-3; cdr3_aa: CASSFRTGSGKLFF; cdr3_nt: TGTGCCAGCAGCTTCCGGACCGGTAGCGGAAAACTGTTTTTT
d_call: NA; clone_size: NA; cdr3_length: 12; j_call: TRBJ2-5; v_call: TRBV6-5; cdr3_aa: CASRPLEETQYF; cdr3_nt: TGTGCCAGCAGGCCACTAGAGGAGACCCAGTACTTC
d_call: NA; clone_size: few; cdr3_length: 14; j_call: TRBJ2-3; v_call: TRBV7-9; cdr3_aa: CASSLRLVRDTQYF; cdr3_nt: TGTGCCAGCAGCTTGCGACTGGTGCGGGATACGCAGTATTTT
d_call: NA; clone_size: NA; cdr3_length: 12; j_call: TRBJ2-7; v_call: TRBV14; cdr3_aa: CASSRDFYEQYF; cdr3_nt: TGTGCCAGCAGCCGGGACTTCTACGAGCAGTACTTC
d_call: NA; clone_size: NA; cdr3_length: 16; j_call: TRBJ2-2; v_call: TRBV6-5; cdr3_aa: CASSSWGSPNTGELFF; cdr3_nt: TGTGCCAGCAGTTCATGGGGATCTCCGAACACCGGGGAGCTGTTTTTT
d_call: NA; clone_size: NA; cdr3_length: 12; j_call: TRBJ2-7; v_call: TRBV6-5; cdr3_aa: CASSYGGHEQYF; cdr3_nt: TGTGCCAGCAGTTACGGGGGCCACGAGCAGTACTTC
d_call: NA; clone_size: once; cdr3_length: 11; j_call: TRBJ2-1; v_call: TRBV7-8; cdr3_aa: CASSPQVVQFF; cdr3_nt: TGTGCCAGCAGTCCCCAGGTAGTGCAGTTCTTC
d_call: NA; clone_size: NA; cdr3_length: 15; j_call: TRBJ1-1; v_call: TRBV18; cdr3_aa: CASSPLGEMNTEAFF; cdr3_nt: TGTGCCAGCTCACCTTTGGGGGAAATGAACACTGAAGCTTTCTTT
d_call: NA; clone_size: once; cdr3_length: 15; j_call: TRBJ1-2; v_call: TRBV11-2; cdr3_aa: CASSSGPQANYGYTF; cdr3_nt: TGTGCCAGCAGCTCGGGACCCCAGGCTAACTATGGCTACACCTTC
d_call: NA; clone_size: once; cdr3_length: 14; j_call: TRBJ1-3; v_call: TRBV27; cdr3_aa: CASSLPGREVTIYF; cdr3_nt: TGTGCCAGCAGTTTGCCGGGACGGGAAGTCACCATATATTTT
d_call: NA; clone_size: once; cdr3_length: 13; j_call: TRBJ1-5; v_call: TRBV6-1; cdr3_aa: CASTQIGNQPQHF; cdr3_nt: TGTGCCAGCACGCAGATAGGCAATCAGCCCCAGCATTTT
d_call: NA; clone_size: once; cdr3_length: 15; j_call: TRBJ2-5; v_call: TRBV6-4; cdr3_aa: CASRRGPDPIETQYF; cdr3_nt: TGTGCCAGCAGAAGGGGTCCGGACCCTATAGAGACCCAGTACTTC
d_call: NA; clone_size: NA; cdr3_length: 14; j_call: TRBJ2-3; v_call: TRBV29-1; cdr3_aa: CSVPSRGPGDTQYF; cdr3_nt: TGCAGCGTCCCCTCCCGCGGCCCAGGAGATACGCAGTATTTT
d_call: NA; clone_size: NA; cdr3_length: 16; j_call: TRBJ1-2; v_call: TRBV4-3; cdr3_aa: CASSQDFIGGGYGYTF; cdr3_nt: TGCGCCAGCAGCCAAGATTTTATTGGAGGTGGCTATGGCTACACCTTC
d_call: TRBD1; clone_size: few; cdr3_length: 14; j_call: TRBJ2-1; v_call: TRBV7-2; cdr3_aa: CASGRDSSYNEQFF; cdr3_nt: TGTGCCAGCGGCCGGGACAGCTCCTACAATGAGCAGTTCTTC
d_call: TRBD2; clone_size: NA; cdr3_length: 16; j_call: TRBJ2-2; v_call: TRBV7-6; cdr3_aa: CASSPASGGYTGELFF; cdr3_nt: TGTGCCAGCAGCCCCGCTAGCGGGGGATACACCGGGGAGCTGTTTTTT
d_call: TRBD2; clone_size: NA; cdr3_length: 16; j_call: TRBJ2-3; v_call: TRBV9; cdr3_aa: CASSVTSGGSTDTQYF; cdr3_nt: TGTGCCAGCAGCGTCACTAGCGGGGGCTCCACAGATACGCAGTATTTT
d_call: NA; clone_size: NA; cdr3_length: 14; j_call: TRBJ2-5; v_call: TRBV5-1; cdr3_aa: CASSSGGAEETQYF; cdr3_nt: TGCGCCAGCAGTTCTGGCGGGGCCGAAGAGACCCAGTACTTC
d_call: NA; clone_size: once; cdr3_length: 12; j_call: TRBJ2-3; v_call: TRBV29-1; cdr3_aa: CSVEWATDTQYF; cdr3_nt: TGCAGCGTTGAATGGGCAACAGATACGCAGTATTTT
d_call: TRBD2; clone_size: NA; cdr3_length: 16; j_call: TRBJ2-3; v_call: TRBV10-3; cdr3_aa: CAIRLAGGGGTDTQYF; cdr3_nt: TGTGCCATCCGACTAGCGGGGGGAGGTGGGACAGATACGCAGTATTTT
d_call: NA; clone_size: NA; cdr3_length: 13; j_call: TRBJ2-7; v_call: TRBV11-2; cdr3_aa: CASSWGRGYEQYF; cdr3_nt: TGTGCCAGCAGCTGGGGCAGGGGTTACGAGCAGTACTTC
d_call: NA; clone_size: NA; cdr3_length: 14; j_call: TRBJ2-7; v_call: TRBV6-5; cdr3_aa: CASSFDHYSYEQYF; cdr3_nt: TGTGCCAGCAGTTTCGACCATTACTCCTACGAGCAGTACTTC